Sequencing of this T cell receptor beta chain was carried out in a study of blood T cells in healthy people across ages. Regarding this clonotype: No antigen is known for it.

V dropped 2 bases and J dropped 1 base, with 8 bases sitting between them. Germline CDR1 and CDR2: MDHEN and SYDVKM. The CDR3 sequence is 14 residues long. Study-level findings and limits: Measured against age, TCR beta diversity per million T cells decreased in a roughly linear manner.

Next came a second PCR, run for roughly 6 to 11 cycles, which used a sample-barcoded 5' primer along with a J-beta primer mix. TCRdb reanalysed the 5' RACE reads using MiXCR and keeps one entry per CDR3 protein. This table holds around 1,000,000 distinct CDR3 sequences, around two fifths found once. Sequenced: blood. The sequence was collected from a man between 18 and 35 years old in good health. The chain links TRBV28 to TRBJ1-1; D uncertain. As DNA, the CDR3 is TGTGCCAGCAGTTTAGTGGCACCGAACACTGAAGCTTTCTTT. Protein product: CASSLVAPNTEAFF.